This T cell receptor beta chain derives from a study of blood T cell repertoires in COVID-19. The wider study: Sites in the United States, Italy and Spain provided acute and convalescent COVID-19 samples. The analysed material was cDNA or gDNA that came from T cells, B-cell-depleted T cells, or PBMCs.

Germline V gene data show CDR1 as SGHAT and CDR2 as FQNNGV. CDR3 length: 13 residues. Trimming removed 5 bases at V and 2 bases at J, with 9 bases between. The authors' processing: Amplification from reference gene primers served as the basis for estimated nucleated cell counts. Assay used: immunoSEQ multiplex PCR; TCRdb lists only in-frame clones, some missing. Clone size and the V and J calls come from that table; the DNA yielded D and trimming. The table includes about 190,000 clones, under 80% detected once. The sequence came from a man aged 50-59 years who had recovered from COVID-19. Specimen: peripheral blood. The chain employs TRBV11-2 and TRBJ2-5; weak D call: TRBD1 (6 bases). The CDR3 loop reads CASSLGTQETQYF. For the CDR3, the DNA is TGTGCCAGCAGCCTTGGGACACAAGAGACCCAGTACTTC.